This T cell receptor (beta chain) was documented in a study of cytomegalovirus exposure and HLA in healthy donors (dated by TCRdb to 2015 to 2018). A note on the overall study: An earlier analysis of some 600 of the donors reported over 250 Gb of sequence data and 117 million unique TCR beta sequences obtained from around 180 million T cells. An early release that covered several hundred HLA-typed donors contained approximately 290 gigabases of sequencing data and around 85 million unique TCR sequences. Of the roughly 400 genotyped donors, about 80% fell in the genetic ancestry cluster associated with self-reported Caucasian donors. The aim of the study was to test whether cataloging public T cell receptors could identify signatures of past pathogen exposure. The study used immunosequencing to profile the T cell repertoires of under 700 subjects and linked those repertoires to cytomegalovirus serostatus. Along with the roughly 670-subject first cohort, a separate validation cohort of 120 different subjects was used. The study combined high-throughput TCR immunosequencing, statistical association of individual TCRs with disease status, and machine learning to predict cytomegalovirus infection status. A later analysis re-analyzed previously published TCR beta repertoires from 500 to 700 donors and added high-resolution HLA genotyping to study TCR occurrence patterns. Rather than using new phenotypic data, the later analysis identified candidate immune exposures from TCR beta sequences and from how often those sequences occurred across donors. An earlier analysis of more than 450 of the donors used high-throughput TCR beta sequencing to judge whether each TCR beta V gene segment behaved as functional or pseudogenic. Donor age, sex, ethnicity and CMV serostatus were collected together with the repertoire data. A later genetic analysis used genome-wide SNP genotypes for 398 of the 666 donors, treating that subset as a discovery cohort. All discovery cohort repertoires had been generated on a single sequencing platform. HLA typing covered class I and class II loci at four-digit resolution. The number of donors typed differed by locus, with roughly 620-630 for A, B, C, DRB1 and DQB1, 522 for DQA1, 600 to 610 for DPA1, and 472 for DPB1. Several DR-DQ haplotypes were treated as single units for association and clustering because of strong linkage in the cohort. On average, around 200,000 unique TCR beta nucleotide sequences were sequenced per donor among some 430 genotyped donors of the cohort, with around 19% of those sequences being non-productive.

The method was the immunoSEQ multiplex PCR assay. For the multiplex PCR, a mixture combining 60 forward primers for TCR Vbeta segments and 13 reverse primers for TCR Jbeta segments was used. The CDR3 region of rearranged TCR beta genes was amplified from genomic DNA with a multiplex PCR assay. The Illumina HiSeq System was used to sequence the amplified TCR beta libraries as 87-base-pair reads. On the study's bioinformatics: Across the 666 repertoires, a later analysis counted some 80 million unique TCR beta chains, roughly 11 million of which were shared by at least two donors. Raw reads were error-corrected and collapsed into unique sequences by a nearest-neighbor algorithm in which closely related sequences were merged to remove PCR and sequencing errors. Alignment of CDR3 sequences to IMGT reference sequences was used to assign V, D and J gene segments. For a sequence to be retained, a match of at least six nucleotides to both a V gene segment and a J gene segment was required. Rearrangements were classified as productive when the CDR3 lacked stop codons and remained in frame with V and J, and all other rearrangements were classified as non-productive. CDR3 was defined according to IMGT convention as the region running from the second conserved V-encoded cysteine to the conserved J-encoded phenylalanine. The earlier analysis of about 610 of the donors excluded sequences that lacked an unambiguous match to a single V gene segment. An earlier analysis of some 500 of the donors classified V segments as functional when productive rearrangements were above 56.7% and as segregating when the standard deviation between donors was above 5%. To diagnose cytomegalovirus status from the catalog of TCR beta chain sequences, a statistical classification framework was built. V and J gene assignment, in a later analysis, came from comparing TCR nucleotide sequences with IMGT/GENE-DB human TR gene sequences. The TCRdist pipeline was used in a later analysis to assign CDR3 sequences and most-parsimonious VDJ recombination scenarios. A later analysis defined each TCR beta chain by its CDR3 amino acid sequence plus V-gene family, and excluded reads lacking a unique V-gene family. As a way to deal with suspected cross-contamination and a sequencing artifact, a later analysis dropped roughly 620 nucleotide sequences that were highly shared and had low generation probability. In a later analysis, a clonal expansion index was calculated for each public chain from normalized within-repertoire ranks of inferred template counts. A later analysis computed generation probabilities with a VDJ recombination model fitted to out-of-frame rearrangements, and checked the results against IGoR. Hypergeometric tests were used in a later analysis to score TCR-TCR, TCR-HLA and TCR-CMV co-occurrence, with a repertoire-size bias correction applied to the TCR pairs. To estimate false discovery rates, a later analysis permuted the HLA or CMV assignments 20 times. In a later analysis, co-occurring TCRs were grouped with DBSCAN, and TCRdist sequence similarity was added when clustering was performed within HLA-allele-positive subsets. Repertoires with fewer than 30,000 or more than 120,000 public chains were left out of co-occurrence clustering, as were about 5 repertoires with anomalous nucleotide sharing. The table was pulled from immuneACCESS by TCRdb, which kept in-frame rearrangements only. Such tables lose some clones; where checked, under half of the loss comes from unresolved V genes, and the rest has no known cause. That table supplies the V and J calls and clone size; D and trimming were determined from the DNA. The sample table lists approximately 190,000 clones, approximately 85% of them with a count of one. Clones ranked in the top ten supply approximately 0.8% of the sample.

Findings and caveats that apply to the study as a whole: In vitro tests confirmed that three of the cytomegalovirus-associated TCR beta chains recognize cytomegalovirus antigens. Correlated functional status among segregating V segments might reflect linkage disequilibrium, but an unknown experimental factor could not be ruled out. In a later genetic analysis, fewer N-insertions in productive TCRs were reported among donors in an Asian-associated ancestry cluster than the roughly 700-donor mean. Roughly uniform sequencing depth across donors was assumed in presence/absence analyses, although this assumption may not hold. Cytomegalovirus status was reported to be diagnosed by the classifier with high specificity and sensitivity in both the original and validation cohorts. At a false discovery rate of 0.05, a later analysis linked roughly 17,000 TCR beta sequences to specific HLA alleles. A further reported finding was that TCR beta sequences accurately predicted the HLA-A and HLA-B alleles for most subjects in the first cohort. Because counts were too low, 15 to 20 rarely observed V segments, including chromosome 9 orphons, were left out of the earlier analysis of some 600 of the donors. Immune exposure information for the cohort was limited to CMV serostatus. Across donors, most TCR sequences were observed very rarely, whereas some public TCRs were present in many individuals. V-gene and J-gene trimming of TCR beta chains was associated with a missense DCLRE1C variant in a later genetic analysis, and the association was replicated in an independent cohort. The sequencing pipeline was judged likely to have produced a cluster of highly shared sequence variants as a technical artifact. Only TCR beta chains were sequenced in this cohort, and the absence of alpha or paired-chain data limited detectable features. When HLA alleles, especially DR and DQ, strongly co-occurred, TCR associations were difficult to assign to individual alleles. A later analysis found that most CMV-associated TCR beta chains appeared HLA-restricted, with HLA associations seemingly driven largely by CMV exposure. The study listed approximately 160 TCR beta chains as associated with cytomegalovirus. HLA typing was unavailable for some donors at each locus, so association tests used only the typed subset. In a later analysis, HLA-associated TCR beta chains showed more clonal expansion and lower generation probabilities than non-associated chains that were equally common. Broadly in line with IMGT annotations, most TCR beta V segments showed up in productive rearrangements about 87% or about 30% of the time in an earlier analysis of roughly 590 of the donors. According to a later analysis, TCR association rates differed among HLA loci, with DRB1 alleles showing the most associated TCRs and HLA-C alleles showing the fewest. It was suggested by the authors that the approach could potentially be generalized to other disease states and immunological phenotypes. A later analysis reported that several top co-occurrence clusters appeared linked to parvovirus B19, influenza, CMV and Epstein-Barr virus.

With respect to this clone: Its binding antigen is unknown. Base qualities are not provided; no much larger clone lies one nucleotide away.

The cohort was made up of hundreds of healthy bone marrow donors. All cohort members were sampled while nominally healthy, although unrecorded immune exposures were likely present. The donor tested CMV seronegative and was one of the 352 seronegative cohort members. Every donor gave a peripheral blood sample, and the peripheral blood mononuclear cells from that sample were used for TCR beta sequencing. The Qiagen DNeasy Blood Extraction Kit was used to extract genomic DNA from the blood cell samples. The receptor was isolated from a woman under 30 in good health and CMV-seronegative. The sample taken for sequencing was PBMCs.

The nucleotide sequence is TGTGCCAGCAGCCAAGAAACGGACGGGGGGGAAGAGACCCAGTACTTC. It encodes CASSQETDGGEETQYF. This chain joins TRBV14 to TRBJ2-5, and 8 bases in between align with TRBD2. The germline V gene specifies SGHDN as CDR1 and FVKESK as CDR2. The CDR3 starts with the cysteine, ends with the phenylalanine, and has 16 residues. Only CDR3 DNA is held: 48 bases, read in frame from base 1. Trimming leaves V shorter by 0 bases and J shorter by 3 bases, with the junction holding 6 bases beyond the gene matches.